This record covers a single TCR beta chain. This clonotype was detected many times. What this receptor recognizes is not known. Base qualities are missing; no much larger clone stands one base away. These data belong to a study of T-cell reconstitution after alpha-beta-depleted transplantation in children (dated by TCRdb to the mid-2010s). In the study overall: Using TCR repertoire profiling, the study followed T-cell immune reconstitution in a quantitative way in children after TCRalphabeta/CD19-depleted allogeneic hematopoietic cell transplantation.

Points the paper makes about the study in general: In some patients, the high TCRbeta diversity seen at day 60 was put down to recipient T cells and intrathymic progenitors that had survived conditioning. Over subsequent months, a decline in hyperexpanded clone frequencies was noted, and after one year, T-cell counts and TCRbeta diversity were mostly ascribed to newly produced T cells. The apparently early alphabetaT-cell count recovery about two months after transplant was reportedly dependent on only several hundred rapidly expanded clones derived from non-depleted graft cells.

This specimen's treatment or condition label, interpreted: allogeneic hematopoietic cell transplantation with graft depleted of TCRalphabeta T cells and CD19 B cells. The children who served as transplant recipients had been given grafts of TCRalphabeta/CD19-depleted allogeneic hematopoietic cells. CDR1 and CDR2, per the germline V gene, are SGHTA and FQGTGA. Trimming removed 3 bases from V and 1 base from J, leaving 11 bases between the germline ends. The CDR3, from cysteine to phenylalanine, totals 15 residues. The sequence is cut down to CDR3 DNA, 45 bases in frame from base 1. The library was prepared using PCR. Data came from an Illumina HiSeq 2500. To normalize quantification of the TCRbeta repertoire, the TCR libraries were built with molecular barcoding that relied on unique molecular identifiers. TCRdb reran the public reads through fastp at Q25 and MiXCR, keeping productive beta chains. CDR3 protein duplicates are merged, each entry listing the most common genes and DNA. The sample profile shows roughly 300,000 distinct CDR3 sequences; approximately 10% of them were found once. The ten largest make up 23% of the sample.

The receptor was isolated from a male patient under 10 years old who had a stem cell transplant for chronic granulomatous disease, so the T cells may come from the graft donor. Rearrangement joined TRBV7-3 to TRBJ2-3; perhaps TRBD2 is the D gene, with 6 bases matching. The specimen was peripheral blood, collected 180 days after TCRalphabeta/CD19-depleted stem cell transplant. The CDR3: CASSLSPGGTDTQYF. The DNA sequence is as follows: TGTGCCAGCAGCTTGTCACCGGGGGGCACAGATACGCAGTATTTT.